This TCR beta chain originates from a study of blood T cell repertoires in COVID-19. Study background: The United States, Italy and Spain supplied acute and convalescent COVID-19 samples. T cells, B-cell-depleted T cells, or PBMCs provided the cDNA or gDNA that served as material.

Methods used by the authors: Amplification of reference gene primers provided the estimated nucleated cell counts. Repertoires were generated with immunoSEQ multiplex PCR, while TCRdb's copy carries only in-frame clones and drops some. The V and J calls and the clone size are those of that table, but D and trimming were determined from the DNA. Here the sample spans roughly 200,000 clones, around four fifths being singletons. A Seattle source enrolled patients during active infection and followed them longitudinally. The length of the CDR3 is 15 residues. V lost 3 bases to trimming and J lost 2 bases; unmatched junction nucleotides: 3. In germline, CDR1 is SGHNT, CDR2 YENEEA.

The chain is built from TRBV11-3 and TRBJ1-3; 8 nucleotides line up with TRBD1. Sequencing was performed on peripheral blood. The clonotype comes from a woman in her thirties or forties with COVID-19, enrolled during active disease. CDR3 loop: CASSLGRGPGNTIYF. For the CDR3, the DNA is TGTGCCAGCAGCTTGGGCAGGGGGCCTGGAAACACCATATATTTT.